This TCR beta chain was sequenced for a study of T cells in Graves' hyperthyroidism and ophthalmopathy. Study-level points and caveats: Ophthalmopathy was model-predicted a median 6.5 months pre-onset. In the analysis, a 13 V-J model separated ophthalmopathy from stable hyperthyroidism.

The CDR3 contains 16 residues. The germline CDR1 and CDR2 sequences are SGHVS and FQNEAQ. Trimming removed 5 bases from V and 1 base from J, with 14 bases in between. Amplification of TCR beta CDR3 regions used RNA as the template. The HTBI primer set drove a first-round RT-PCR of the TCR CDR3. TCRdb itself ran the multiplex PCR reads through MiXCR, one entry per CDR3 protein. This table has about 260,000 distinct CDR3 sequences, about a sixth appearing once. Duration under 3 months, a NOSPECS grade of at least 4, and a Clinical Activity Score of at least 3 characterized the ophthalmopathy patients. This clonotype was picked up many times. Its antigen is still unknown.

The chain uses TRBV7-8 and TRBJ2-2; D is possibly TRBD2 (7 bases). This sequence was found in a woman between 18 and 29 years old with Graves' ophthalmopathy. The sequenced material came from blood. CDR3 residues: CASSRRGGLNTGELFF. The CDR3 coding sequence is TGTGCCAGCAGCAGACGCGGGGGCCTGAACACCGGGGAGCTGTTTTTT.